Each of the 2 T cell receptor beta chains below was sequenced from the same sample in a study of T cell repertoires in cytomegalovirus infection. No antigen is known for these receptors. A single record per CDR3 protein comes from TCRdb applying MiXCR to the reads. The table records about 900,000 distinct CDR3 sequences, approximately 31% of them present only once. The sequences come from cultured CD8+ T cells from PBMCs, collected from culture after CMV antigen stimulation. Receptors were obtained from a human donor in good health (CMV status not recorded). Some clones in this sample may be carry-over from other donors' samples.

The chain recombines TRBV19 with TRBJ1-2; tentative D call: TRBD1 (5 bases). CDR1 and CDR2 (germline): LNHDA, SQIVND (reference sequence). Trimming removed 7 bases at V and 10 bases at J, with 16 bases between. The CDR3 has 12 residues. CDR3 DNA: TGTGCCAGTACCGGGGGGAGCCCTCCCTACACCTTC. Protein: CASTGGSPPYTF.

The V gene is TRBV15, the J gene TRBJ2-1; 10 nucleotides match TRBD2. CDR1 LNHNV and CDR2 YYDKDF come from the germline V gene (reference sequence). The CDR3 contains 17 residues. V trimming: 1 base; J trimming: 4 bases; junction bases outside the gene matches: 7. Here the CDR3 DNA reads TGTGCCACCAGCAGAGTTTGGGGACTAGCGTCGTACAATGAGCAGTTCTTC. Translating it yields CATSRVWGLASYNEQFF. The entire variable domain, with the rest obtained from reference TRBV15 and TRBJ2-1, is as follows: DAMVIQNPRYQVTQFGKPVTLSCSQTLNHNVMYWYQQKSSQAPKLLFHYYDKDFNNEADTPDNFQSRRPNTSFCFLDIRSPGLGDTAMYLCATSRVWGLASYNEQFFGPGTRLTVL.